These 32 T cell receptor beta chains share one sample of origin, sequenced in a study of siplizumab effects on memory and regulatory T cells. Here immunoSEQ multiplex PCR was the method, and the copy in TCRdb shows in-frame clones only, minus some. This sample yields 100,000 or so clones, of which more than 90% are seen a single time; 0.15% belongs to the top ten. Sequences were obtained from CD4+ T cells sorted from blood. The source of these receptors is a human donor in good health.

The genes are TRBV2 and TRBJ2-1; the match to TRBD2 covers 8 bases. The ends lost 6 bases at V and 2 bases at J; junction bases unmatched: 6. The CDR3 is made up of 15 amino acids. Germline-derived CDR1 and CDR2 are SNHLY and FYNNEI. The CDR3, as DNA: TGTGCCAGCAGCCCCCGGCGGGGGGCCTACAATGAGCAGTTCTTC. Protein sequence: CASSPRRGAYNEQFF.

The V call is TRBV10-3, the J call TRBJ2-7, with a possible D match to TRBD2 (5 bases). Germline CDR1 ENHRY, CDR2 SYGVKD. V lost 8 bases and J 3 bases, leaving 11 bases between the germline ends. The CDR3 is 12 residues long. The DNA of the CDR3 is TGTGCCATCTCGGGGAATAGCTACGAGCAGTACTTC. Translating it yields CAISGNSYEQYF.

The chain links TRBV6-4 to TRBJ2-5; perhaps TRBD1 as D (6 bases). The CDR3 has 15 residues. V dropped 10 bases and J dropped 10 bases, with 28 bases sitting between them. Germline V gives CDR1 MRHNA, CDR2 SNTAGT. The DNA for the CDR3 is TGTGCCACCTTCCCCAGGACAGAACCCCGATGCGTCCAGTACTTC. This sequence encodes CATFPRTEPRCVQYF.

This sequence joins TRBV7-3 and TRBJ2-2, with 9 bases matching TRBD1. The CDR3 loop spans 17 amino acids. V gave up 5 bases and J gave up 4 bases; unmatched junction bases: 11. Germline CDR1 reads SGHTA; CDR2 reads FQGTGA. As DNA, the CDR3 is TGTGCCAGCAGCCGTTCCGGGACAGGGAGGAGCACCGGGGAGCTGTTTTTT. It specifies CASSRSGTGRSTGELFF. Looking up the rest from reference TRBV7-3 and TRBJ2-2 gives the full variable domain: GAGVSQTPSNKVTEKGKYVELRCDPISGHTALYWYRQSLGQGPEFLIYFQGTGAADDSGLPNDRFFAVRPEGSVSTLKIQRTERGDSAVYLCASSRSGTGRSTGELFFGEGSRLTVL.

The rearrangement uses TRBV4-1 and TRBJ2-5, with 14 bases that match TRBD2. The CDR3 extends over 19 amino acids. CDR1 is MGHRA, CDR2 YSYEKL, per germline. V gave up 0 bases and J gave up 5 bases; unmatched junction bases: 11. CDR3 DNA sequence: TGCGCCAGCAGCCAAGATACCGGACTAGCGGGGGGCCCCCGGGAGACCCAGTACTTC. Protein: CASSQDTGLAGGPRETQYF.

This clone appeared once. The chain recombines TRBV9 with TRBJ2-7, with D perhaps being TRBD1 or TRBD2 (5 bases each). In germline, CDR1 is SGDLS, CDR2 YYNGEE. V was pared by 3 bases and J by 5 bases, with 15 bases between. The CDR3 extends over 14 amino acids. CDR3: CASSADPLGDEQYF. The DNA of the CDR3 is TGTGCCAGCAGCGCAGACCCTTTGGGGGACGAGCAGTACTTC.

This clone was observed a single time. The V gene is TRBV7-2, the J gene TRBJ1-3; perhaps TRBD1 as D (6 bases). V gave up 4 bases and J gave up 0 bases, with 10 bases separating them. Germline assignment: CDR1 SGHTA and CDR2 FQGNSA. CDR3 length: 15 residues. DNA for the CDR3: TGTGCCAGCAGCTCCGGACAGCTCTCTGGAAACACCATATATTTT. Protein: CASSSGQLSGNTIYF.

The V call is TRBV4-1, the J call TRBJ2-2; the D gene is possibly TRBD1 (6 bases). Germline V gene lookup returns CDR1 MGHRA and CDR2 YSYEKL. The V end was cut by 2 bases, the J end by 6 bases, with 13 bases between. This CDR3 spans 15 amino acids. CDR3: CASSQPGWGPGELFF. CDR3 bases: TGCGCCAGCAGCCAACCCGGGTGGGGGCCCGGGGAGCTGTTTTTT.

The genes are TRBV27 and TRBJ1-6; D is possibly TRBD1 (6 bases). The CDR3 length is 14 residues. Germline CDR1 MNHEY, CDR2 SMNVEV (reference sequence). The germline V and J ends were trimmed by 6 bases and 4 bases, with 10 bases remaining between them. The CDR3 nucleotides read TGTGCCAGCAGCTCGACAGGATATAATTCACCCCTCCACTTT. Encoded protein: CASSSTGYNSPLHF.

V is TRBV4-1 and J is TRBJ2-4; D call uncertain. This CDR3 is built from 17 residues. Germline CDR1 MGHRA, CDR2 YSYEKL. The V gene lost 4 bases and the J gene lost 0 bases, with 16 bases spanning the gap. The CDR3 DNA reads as TGCGCCAGCAGCCCCCTCCCGGCAGTCCAAGCCAAAAACATTCAGTACTTC. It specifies CASSPLPAVQAKNIQYF.

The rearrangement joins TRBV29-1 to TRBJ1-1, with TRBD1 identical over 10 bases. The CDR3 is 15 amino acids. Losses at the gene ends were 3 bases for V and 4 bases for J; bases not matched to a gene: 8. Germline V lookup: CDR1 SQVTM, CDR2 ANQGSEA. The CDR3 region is CSVEGQGPGSTEAFF. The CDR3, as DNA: TGCAGCGTTGAGGGACAGGGGCCGGGAAGCACTGAAGCTTTCTTT.

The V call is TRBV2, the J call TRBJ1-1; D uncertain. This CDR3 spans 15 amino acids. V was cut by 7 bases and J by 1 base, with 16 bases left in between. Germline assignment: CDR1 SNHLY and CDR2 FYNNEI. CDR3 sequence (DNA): TGTGCCAGCATAGGTGGACCCATTGGGAACACTGAAGCTTTCTTT. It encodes CASIGGPIGNTEAFF. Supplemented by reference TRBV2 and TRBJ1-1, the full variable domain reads EPEVTQTPSHQVTQMGQEVILRCVPISNHLYFYWYRQILGQKVEFLVSFYNNEISEKSEIFDDQFSVERPDGSNFTLKIRSTKLEDSAMYFCASIGGPIGNTEAFFGQGTRLTVV.

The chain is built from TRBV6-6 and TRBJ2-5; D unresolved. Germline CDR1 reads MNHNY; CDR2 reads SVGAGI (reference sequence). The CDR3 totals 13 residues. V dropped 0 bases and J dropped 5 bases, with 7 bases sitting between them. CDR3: CASSYSPAETQYF. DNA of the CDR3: TGTGCCAGCAGTTACTCGCCGGCCGAGACCCAGTACTTC.

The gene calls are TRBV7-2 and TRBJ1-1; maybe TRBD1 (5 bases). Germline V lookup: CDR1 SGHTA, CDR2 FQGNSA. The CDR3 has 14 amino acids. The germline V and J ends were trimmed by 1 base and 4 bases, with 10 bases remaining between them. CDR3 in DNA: TGTGCCAGCAGCTTAGGAGGGGTCTCCACTGAAGCTTTCTTT. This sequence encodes CASSLGGVSTEAFF.

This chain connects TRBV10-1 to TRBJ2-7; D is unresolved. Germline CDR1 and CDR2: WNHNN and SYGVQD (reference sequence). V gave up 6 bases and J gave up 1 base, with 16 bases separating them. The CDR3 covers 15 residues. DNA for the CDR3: TGCGCCAGCAGAGCTATGCCGCGCGGTTCCTACGAGCAGTACTTC. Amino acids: CASRAMPRGSYEQYF.

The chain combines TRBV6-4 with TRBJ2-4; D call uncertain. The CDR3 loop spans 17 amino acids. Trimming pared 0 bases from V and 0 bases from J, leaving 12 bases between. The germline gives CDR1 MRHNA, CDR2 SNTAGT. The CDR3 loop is CASSDSLGKVAKNIQYF. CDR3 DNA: TGTGCCAGCAGTGACTCTTTAGGGAAGGTAGCCAAAAACATTCAGTACTTC.

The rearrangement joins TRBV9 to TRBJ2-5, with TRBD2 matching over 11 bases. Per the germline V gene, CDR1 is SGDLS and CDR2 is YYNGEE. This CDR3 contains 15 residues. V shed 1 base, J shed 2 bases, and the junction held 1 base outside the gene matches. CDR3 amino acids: CASSVIAGGQETQYF. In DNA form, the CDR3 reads TGTGCCAGCAGCGTAATAGCGGGGGGGCAAGAGACCCAGTACTTC.

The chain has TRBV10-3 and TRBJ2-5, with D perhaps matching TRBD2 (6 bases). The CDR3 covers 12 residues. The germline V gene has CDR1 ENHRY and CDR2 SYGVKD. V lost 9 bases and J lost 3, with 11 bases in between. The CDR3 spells CAISWGEETQYF. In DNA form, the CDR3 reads TGTGCCATATCGTGGGGGGAAGAGACCCAGTACTTC.

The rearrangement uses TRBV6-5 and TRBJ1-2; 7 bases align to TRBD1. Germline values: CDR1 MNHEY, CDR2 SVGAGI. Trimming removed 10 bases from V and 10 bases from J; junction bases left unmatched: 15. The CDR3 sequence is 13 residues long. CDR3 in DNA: TGTGCCACCTTCCCGGACAGGTCGGGCGCCTACACCTTC. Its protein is CATFPDRSGAYTF.

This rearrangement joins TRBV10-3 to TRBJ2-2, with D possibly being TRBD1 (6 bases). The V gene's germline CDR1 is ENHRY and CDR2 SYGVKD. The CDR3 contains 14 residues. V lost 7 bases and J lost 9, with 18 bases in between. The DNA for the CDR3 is TGTGCCATCAAATCAGGGGCCGGGGATCGGGAGCTGTTTTTT. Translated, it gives CAIKSGAGDRELFF.

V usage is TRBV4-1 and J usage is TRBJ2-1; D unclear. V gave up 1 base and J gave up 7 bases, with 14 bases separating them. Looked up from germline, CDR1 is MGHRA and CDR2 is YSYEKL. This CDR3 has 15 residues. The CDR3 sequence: CASSQVFLARNEQFF. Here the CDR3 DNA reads TGCGCCAGCAGCCAAGTGTTTCTCGCTAGGAATGAGCAGTTCTTC.

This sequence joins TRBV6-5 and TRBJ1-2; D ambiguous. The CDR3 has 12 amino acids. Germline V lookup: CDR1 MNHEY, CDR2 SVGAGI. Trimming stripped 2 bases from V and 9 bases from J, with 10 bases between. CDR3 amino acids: CASSYRGNSYTF. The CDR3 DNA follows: TGTGCCAGCAGTTACCGAGGGAATAGCTACACCTTC.

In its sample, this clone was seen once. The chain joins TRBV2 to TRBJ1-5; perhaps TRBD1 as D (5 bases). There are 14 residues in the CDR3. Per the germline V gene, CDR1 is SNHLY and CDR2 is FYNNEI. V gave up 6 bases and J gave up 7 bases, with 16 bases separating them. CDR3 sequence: CASRLASGGQPQHF. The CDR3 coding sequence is TGTGCCAGCAGATTGGCTTCCGGGGGGCAGCCCCAGCATTTT.

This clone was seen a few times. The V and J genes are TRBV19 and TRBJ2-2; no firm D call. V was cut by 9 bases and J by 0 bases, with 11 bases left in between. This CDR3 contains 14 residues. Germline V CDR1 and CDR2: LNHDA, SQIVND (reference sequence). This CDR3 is CASWQFANTGELFF. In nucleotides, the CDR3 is TGTGCCAGCTGGCAGTTCGCGAACACCGGGGAGCTGTTTTTT.

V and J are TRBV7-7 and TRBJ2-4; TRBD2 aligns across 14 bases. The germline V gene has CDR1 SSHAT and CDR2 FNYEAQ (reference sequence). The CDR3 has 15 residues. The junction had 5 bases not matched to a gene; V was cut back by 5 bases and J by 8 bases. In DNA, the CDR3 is TGTGCCAGCAGCGCAGGGACTAGCGGGGGTGACATTCAGTACTTC. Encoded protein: CASSAGTSGGDIQYF.

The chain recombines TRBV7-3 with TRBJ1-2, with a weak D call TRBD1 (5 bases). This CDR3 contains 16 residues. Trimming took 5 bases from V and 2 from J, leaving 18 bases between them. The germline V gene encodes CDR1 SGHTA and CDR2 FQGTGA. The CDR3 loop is CASSPGGGRANYGYTF. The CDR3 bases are TGTGCCAGCAGCCCGGGGGGAGGACGAGCCAACTATGGCTACACCTTC.

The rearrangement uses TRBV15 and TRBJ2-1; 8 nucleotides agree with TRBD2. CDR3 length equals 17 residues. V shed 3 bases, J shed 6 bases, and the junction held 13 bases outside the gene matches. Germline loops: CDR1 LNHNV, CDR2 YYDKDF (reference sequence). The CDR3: CATSRDSKTSVGNEQFF. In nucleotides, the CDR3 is TGTGCCACCAGCAGGGATTCCAAGACTAGCGTGGGCAATGAGCAGTTCTTC.

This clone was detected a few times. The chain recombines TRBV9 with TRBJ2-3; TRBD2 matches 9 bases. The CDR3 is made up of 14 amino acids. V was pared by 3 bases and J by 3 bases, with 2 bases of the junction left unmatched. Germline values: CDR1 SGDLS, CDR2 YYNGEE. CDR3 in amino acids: CASSERGVTDTQYF. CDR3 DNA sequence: TGTGCCAGCAGCGAGCGGGGGGTTACAGATACGCAGTATTTT. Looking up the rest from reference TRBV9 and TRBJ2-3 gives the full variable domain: DSGVTQTPKHLITATGQRVTLRCSPRSGDLSVYWYQQSLDQGLQFLIQYYNGEERAKGNILERFSAQQFPDLHSELNLSSLELGDSALYFCASSERGVTDTQYFGPGTRLTVL.

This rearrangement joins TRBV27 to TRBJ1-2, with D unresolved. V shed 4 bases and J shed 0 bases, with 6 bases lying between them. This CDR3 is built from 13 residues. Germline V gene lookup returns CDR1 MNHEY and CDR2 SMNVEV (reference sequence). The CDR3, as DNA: TGTGCCAGCAGTTGGAGAGCTAACTATGGCTACACCTTC. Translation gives CASSWRANYGYTF.

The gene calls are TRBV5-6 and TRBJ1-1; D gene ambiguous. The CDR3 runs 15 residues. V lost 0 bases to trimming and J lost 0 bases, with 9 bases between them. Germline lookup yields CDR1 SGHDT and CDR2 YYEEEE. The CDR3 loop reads CASSLGQVMNTEAFF. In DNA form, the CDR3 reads TGTGCCAGCAGCTTGGGGCAGGTCATGAACACTGAAGCTTTCTTT. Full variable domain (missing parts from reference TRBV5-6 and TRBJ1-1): DAGVTQSPTHLIKTRGQQVTLRCSPKSGHDTVSWYQQALGQGPQFIFQYYEEEERQRGNFPDRFSGHQFPNYSSELNVNALLLGDSALYLCASSLGQVMNTEAFFGQGTRLTVV.

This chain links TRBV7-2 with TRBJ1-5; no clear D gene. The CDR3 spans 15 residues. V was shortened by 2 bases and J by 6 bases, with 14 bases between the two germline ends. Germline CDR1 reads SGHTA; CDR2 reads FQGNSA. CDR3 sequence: CASSLLASGRQPQHF. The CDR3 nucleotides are TGTGCCAGCAGCTTATTGGCTAGCGGGCGTCAGCCCCAGCATTTT.

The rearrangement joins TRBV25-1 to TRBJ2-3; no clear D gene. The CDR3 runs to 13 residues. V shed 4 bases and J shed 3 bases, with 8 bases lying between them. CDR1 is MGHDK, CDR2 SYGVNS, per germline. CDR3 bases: TGTGCCAGCAGTGCGTCCTGGACAGATACGCAGTATTTT. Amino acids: CASSASWTDTQYF.